In its sample, the clone carrying this TCR beta chain was seen many times. The antigen is not known. The data are from a study of spatial heterogeneity in lung cancer. Stated time point: sample taken at primary tumor resection. From tumor, nontumor lung or frozen PBMC, whole RNA was taken unsorted for sequencing. Every molecule of TCR cDNA had its own unique molecular identifier. TCRdb reprocessed the 5' RACE reads with MiXCR, giving one entry per CDR3 protein. The data show roughly 20,000 distinct CDR3 sequences, under 5.5% seen once. Findings and limits, study-wide: Tumor TCRs that were ubiquitous and expanded showed up in blood more at resection than follow-up.

The sequence came from a male donor with early-stage non-small cell lung cancer. The sample consisted of PBMCs, taken at surgery.

CDR3 sequence reads: CASSFSRGGAGELFF. The CDR3 nucleotides are TGCGCCAGCAGCTTCAGCCGAGGAGGGGCTGGGGAGCTGTTTTTT. The V gene is TRBV5-1, the J gene TRBJ2-2; a weak D match, TRBD2 (6 bases). The CDR3 sequence is 15 residues long. V lost 2 bases, J lost 8 bases, and 16 bases lay in between. Germline V lookup: CDR1 SGHRS, CDR2 YFSETQ.